These 20 T cell receptor beta chains were all obtained from the same sample, sequenced in a study of T cell responses to AZD1222 COVID-19 vaccine (dated by TCRdb to the early 2020s). The sample's time point label, in plain terms: baseline before first vaccination. Library creation used the immunoSEQ multiplex PCR assay. Sourced from immuneACCESS, this table was stored by TCRdb with only in-frame sequences that have V and J called. A share of the clones is absent; for the studies checked, an unresolved V gene accounts for under half, and the remainder has no known explanation. For this sample there are some 120,000 clones; 70% to 90% appear just once. Of the sample, approximately 1.6% falls within the top ten clones. Sequenced here: peripheral blood, sampled on day 0 of AZD1222 vaccination. These receptors originate from an adult in good health.

The chain carries TRBV5-1 and TRBJ1-2, with D possibly TRBD1 on 5 matching bases. V lost 0 bases and J lost 7, with 7 bases in between. The CDR3 is made up of 12 amino acids. The germline gives CDR1 SGHRS, CDR2 YFSETQ. The CDR3 DNA is TGCGCCAGCAGCTTGGAGGGGAGTGGCTACACCTTC. Protein sequence: CASSLEGSGYTF.

This chain links TRBV7-8 with TRBJ1-4; 7 nucleotides match TRBD1. After removal of 3 bases from V and 0 bases from J, the junction contained 1 base not matched to a gene. Germline-derived CDR1 and CDR2 are SGHVS and FQNEAQ. This CDR3 is built from 15 residues. Here the CDR3 DNA reads TGTGCCAGCAGCTTGACAGGGACAACTAATGAAAAACTGTTTTTT. Translating gives CASSLTGTTNEKLFF.

The rearrangement links TRBV7-8 to TRBJ1-1; TRBD1 might be the D (5 bases). The CDR3 has 14 residues. Trimming took 5 bases from V and 12 from J, leaving 22 bases between them. Germline V gives CDR1 SGHVS, CDR2 FQNEAQ. Here the CDR3 reads CASSARSGTVRTFF. CDR3 DNA: TGTGCCAGCAGCGCCAGAAGCGGGACGGTGAGGACTTTCTTT.

This chain connects TRBV4-1 to TRBJ1-1, with a weak D call TRBD1 (6 bases). The length of the CDR3 is 15 residues. Germline V gives CDR1 MGHRA, CDR2 YSYEKL. Trimming left V 8 bases short and J 4 bases short, with 20 bases between. CDR3 amino acids: CASRNFLGGSTEAFF. The CDR3, as DNA: TGCGCCAGCCGGAATTTTTTAGGGGGAAGCACTGAAGCTTTCTTT.

The chain has TRBV7-9 and TRBJ1-3; D gene ambiguous. This CDR3 has 12 residues. V shed 4 bases and J shed 4 bases, with 5 bases lying between them. CDR1 and CDR2 (germline): SEHNR, FQNEAQ (reference sequence). The CDR3 reads CASSYAGNTIYF. CDR3 nucleotides: TGTGCCAGCAGCTATGCCGGAAACACCATATATTTT.

The rearrangement joins TRBV13 to TRBJ1-3; TRBD1 agrees at 9 bases. The J segment lost 3 bases and the V segment lost 5 bases, leaving 8 bases of the junction unmatched. The CDR3 is made up of 16 amino acids. Germline loops: CDR1 PRHDT, CDR2 FYEKMQ (reference sequence). The CDR3 DNA reads as TGTGCCAGCAGCCAAGGACAGGGGACGGGTGGAAACACCATATATTTT. This codes for CASSQGQGTGGNTIYF.

This sequence joins TRBV5-6 and TRBJ2-5, with TRBD1 matching over 7 bases. CDR3 length equals 15 residues. CDR1 is SGHDT and CDR2 is YYEEEE in the germline V gene. After removal of 4 bases from V and 0 bases from J, the junction contained 6 bases not matched to a gene. DNA of the CDR3: TGTGCCAGCAGCGCCGAAGACAGGGACCAAGAGACCCAGTACTTC. Translation gives CASSAEDRDQETQYF.

The chain joins TRBV11-3 to TRBJ1-1; D gene unclear. The CDR3 is made up of 15 amino acids. Germline CDR1 and CDR2: SGHNT and YENEEA. V lost 5 bases, J lost 2 bases, and 15 bases lay in between. CDR3 sequence: CASSRPEPANTEAFF. The CDR3 bases are TGTGCCAGCAGCCGCCCAGAACCAGCAAACACTGAAGCTTTCTTT.

With regard to this clone: Other DNA variants within this sample encode the same CDR3. The chain is built from TRBV11-2 and TRBJ1-1; D is unresolved. This CDR3 spans 13 amino acids. Trimming took off 5 bases at V and 4 bases at J, with 11 bases between the two ends. CDR1 SGHAT and CDR2 FQNNGV come from the germline V gene. CDR3 residues: CASSPGVSTEAFF. In nucleotides, the CDR3 is TGTGCCAGCAGCCCCGGAGTGTCCACTGAAGCTTTCTTT. Filled out from reference TRBV11-2 and TRBJ1-1, the complete variable domain reads EAGVAQSPRYKIIEKRQSVAFWCNPISGHATLYWYQQILGQGPKLLIQFQNNGVVDDSQLPKDRFSAERLKGVDSTLKIQPAKLEDSAVYLCASSPGVSTEAFFGQGTRLTVV.

This chain links TRBV7-2 with TRBJ2-3; D is ambiguous. The CDR3 extends over 11 amino acids. Germline V gene sequence: CDR1 SGHTA, CDR2 FQGNSA. V dropped 5 bases and J dropped 3 bases, with 3 bases sitting between them. CDR3 bases: TGTGCCAGCAGCCGTACAGATACGCAGTATTTT. This translates into CASSRTDTQYF.

This chain uses TRBV7-2 with TRBJ1-2; D gene uncertain. V was pared by 2 bases and J by 0 bases, with 7 bases between. Germline-derived CDR1 and CDR2 are SGHTA and FQGNSA. CDR3 length: 14 amino acids. CDR3 sequence: CASSLRVTNYGYTF. CDR3 nucleotide sequence: TGTGCCAGCAGCTTAAGGGTGACTAACTATGGCTACACCTTC.

The gene calls are TRBV5-1 and TRBJ2-7; 11 bases are shared with TRBD1. The germline CDR1 and CDR2 sequences are SGHRS and YFSETQ. Trimming took 0 bases from V and 1 from J; bases not matched to a gene: 3. The CDR3 length is 16 residues. The CDR3 protein is CASSLGTGGASYEQYF. The CDR3 region has the DNA TGCGCCAGCAGCTTGGGGACAGGGGGCGCGTCCTACGAGCAGTACTTC.

The V call is TRBV2, the J call TRBJ2-7; 9 nucleotides agree with TRBD2. The ends lost 5 bases at V and 3 bases at J; junction bases unmatched: 5. Germline lookup yields CDR1 SNHLY and CDR2 FYNNEI. CDR3 length: 14 amino acids. CDR3 nucleotide sequence: TGTGCCAGCAGTAGCGGGAGGAACGACTACGAGCAGTACTTC. Translating gives CASSSGRNDYEQYF.

This clone appeared a single time. V is TRBV5-1 and J is TRBJ2-7, with D perhaps matching TRBD1 or TRBD2 (6 bases each). Germline V lookup: CDR1 SGHRS, CDR2 YFSETQ. Trimming took 1 base from V and 5 from J, leaving 16 bases between them. The CDR3 has 15 residues. CDR3 nucleotide sequence: TGCGCCAGCAGCTTGACTGAGGGGGGAGTTCACGAGCAGTACTTC. It is translated as CASSLTEGGVHEQYF. The complete variable domain, with remaining parts taken from reference TRBV5-1 and TRBJ2-7, reads KAGVTQTPRYLIKTRGQQVTLSCSPISGHRSVSWYQQTPGQGLQFLFEYFSETQRNKGNFPGRFSGRQFSNSRSEMNVSTLELGDSALYLCASSLTEGGVHEQYFGPGTRLTVT.

This chain connects TRBV12-5 to TRBJ1-2; 8 positions match TRBD1. In germline, CDR1 is LGHNT, CDR2 FRNRAP. The CDR3 has 12 residues. Germline trimming cut 6 bases from V and 8 bases from J; bases unmatched to any gene: 5. CDR3 in DNA: TGTGCTAGTGGGACAGGGGAGGTCGGCTACACCTTC. Translation gives CASGTGEVGYTF.

The gene calls are TRBV18 and TRBJ2-2; a weak D match, TRBD1 (6 bases). Germline V gives CDR1 KGHSH, CDR2 LQKENI. The CDR3 contains 15 residues. The germline V and J ends were trimmed by 8 bases and 6 bases, with 19 bases remaining between them. The CDR3 DNA reads as TGTGCCAGCAACCGACAGGAAAACTCCCCCGGGGAGCTGTTTTTT. As protein: CASNRQENSPGELFF.

The chain combines TRBV4-1 with TRBJ1-1; D is uncertain. CDR3 size: 17 residues. The germline gives CDR1 MGHRA, CDR2 YSYEKL. Trimming shortened V by 0 bases and J by 0 bases, and 14 bases separated the two germline ends. This CDR3 is CASSQDSYGRMNTEAFF. DNA for the CDR3: TGCGCCAGCAGCCAAGATTCGTATGGCAGGATGAACACTGAAGCTTTCTTT.

The rearrangement links TRBV30 to TRBJ1-1; D unresolved. The germline V and J ends were trimmed by 1 base and 1 base, with 13 bases remaining between them. Germline values: CDR1 GTSNPN, CDR2 SVGIG (reference sequence). This CDR3 contains 15 residues. The CDR3 coding sequence is TGTGCCTGGAGTGCAAGGCGGAGGACGAACACTGAAGCTTTCTTT. It translates to CAWSARRRTNTEAFF.

The chain employs TRBV28 and TRBJ2-5; D gene ambiguous. The germline gives CDR1 MDHEN, CDR2 SYDVKM. V was shortened by 3 bases and J by 1 base, with 9 bases between the two germline ends. The CDR3 covers 14 residues. In nucleotides, the CDR3 is TGTGCCAGCAGTTTTTACAGCACCCAAGAGACCCAGTACTTC. Protein sequence: CASSFYSTQETQYF.

The chain is built from TRBV9 and TRBJ2-7; D unclear. This CDR3 comprises 14 residues. Between the trimmed V and J ends, which lost 4 bases and 6 bases, there was a span of 17 bases. Germline loops: CDR1 SGDLS, CDR2 YYNGEE. CDR3 nucleotide sequence: TGTGCCAGCAGCTCCAACTCCCTCGTGAGCGAGCAGTACTTC. Amino acid sequence: CASSSNSLVSEQYF. Full variable domain (rest looked up from reference TRBV9 and TRBJ2-7): DSGVTQTPKHLITATGQRVTLRCSPRSGDLSVYWYQQSLDQGLQFLIQYYNGEERAKGNILERFSAQQFPDLHSELNLSSLELGDSALYFCASSSNSLVSEQYFGPGTRLTVT.